This T cell receptor (beta chain) was documented in a study of CXCR3-negative and CXCR3-positive naive CD8 T cells. For the study at large: Per library, roughly 1.4 +/- 0.3 million reads; some 140 million TRB reads overall. Overall study findings and caveats: Naive cells with CXCR3 showed TRB CDR3s that were more hydrophobic than those in CXCR3-negative naive cells. Naive subsets had comparable surface CD5, so TRB CDR3 properties gauged TCR strength. Memory cells diverged, while naive CXCR3-positive and CXCR3-negative cells had similar TRBV-TRBJ usage.

From germline, CDR1 is SGHAT and CDR2 FQNNGV. The CDR3 has 13 amino acids. With UMI labels, 5' RACE was used to prepare the TRB cDNA libraries. TCRdb reprocessed the 5' RACE reads, with one entry per CDR3 protein and no DNA. The table for this sample gives 150,000 to 160,000 distinct CDR3 sequences. On this clonotype itself: Its antigen remains unidentified.

The sample was naive CXCR3+ CD8+ T cells from blood. Subset reported: CD45RO-CCR7+CD27+CD95- naive CD8+ T cells expressing CXCR3 (TNR3+). J is TRBJ1-1 and V is TRBV11-2; TCRdb indicates TRBD1, and absent DNA this call remains unverified. This receptor was obtained from a human donor in good health. Some clones in this sample may be carry-over from other donors' samples. The chain's CDR3 is CASSHRVEDEAFF.